The 24 T cell receptor beta chains given below trace back to one sample, sequenced in a study of response to subunit inactivated influenza vaccine. TCRdb used MiXCR to reprocess the RT-PCR reads, holding one entry per CDR3 protein. The sample holds 500,000 or so distinct CDR3 sequences, around 9.9% seen once. The specimen was PBMCs from blood, collected roughly 48 days after vaccination. The receptors here all came from a man aged 50-60 years who received an inactivated influenza vaccine.

At least ten counts were recorded for this clonotype. This chain links TRBV12-3 or TRBV12-4 with TRBJ2-7; tentatively, D is TRBD1 (6 bases). The ends were cut back, 1 base at V and 4 bases at J, with 11 bases in the middle. The CDR3 runs to 14 residues. The CDR3 DNA reads as TGTGCCAGCAGTTTAGAACAGGGTAATTACGAGCAGTACTTC. Its protein product is CASSLEQGNYEQYF.

The chain couples TRBV5-1 to TRBJ2-2; D not certain. There are 15 residues in the CDR3. Germline V gene sequence: CDR1 SGHRS, CDR2 YFSETQ. V was clipped by 5 bases and J by 6 bases, with 17 bases between them. In DNA, the CDR3 is TGCGCCAGCAGAGTGTGGCCTACAGAGGCCGGGGAGCTGTTTTTT. Amino acids: CASRVWPTEAGELFF.

The chain combines TRBV18 with TRBJ2-5, with D perhaps TRBD2 (6 bases). V lost 0 bases and J 6 bases, leaving 11 bases between the germline ends. CDR1 and CDR2 (germline): KGHSH, LQKENI. The CDR3 loop spans 14 amino acids. The CDR3 protein is CASSPPEGWKTQYF. CDR3 DNA: TGTGCCAGCTCACCACCGGAGGGTTGGAAGACCCAGTACTTC.

The chain is built from TRBV7-2 and TRBJ2-5; no clear D gene. V lost 5 bases to trimming and J lost 5 bases, with 12 bases between them. Germline assignment: CDR1 SGHTA and CDR2 FQGNSA. The CDR3 extends over 13 amino acids. CDR3 residues: CASSPHPRETQYF. The CDR3 DNA reads as TGTGCCAGCAGCCCCCACCCTCGGGAGACCCAGTACTTC.

There are a few counts of this clonotype. The chain employs TRBV10-3 and TRBJ2-5; 7 nucleotides line up with TRBD2. The V and J ends lost 4 bases and 2 bases, in that order; junction bases with no gene match: 10. This CDR3 contains 16 residues. The germline V gene has CDR1 ENHRY and CDR2 SYGVKD. The CDR3 DNA follows: TGTGCCATCAGTGTTGGAGGGAGCGGGGCACAAGAGACCCAGTACTTC. It yields the protein CAISVGGSGAQETQYF.

The chain links TRBV6-2 or TRBV6-3 to TRBJ2-5; maybe TRBD2 (6 bases). CDR1 is MNHEY, CDR2 SVGEGT, per germline. CDR3 size: 15 residues. Trimming pared 3 bases from V and 4 bases from J, leaving 15 bases between. The CDR3: CASSYGAGRGETQYF. The DNA of the CDR3 is TGTGCCAGCAGTTATGGGGCGGGGCGGGGAGAGACCCAGTACTTC.

This clonotype was seen a few times. This chain uses TRBV7-2 with TRBJ2-3; D is unresolved. The CDR3 has 14 amino acids. CDR1 is SGHTA and CDR2 is FQGNSA in the germline V gene. V gave up 0 bases and J gave up 2 bases, with 6 bases separating them. The CDR3 protein is CASSLARYTDTQYF. For the CDR3, the DNA is TGTGCCAGCAGCTTAGCCCGTTACACAGATACGCAGTATTTT. Drawing the rest from reference TRBV7-2 and TRBJ2-3, the complete variable domain is GAGVSQSPSNKVTEKGKDVELRCDPISGHTALYWYRQSLGQGLEFLIYFQGNSAPDKSGLPSDRFSAERTGGSVSTLTIQRTQQEDSAVYLCASSLARYTDTQYFGPGTRLTVL.

This clonotype was recorded a few times. The rearrangement uses TRBV5-1 and TRBJ2-3; 10 nucleotides agree with TRBD1. V lost 0 bases and J lost 4; bases outside the gene matches: 5. In germline, CDR1 is SGHRS, CDR2 YFSETQ. The CDR3 runs to 16 residues. The CDR3 DNA reads as TGCGCCAGCAGCTTGGGTGGGACAGGGGCCTCAGATACGCAGTATTTT. Its protein is CASSLGGTGASDTQYF.

This clonotype was observed a few times. V is TRBV27 and J is TRBJ2-7; 8 bases match TRBD1. The CDR3 has 14 residues. CDR1 is MNHEY and CDR2 is SMNVEV in the germline V gene (reference sequence). V shed 5 bases, J shed 10 bases, and the junction held 13 bases outside the gene matches. The CDR3 reads CASSPHSLDRVQYF. For the CDR3, the DNA is TGTGCCAGCAGTCCACATAGCTTGGACAGGGTCCAGTACTTC.

V usage is TRBV11-2 and J usage is TRBJ1-5; D unresolved. The CDR3 contains 15 residues. Germline loops: CDR1 SGHAT, CDR2 FQNNGV. The V gene lost 0 bases and the J gene lost 6 bases, with 12 bases spanning the gap. CDR3 bases: TGTGCCAGCAGCTTAGATAGGCAGGTGGGTCAGCCCCAGCATTTT. Its protein product is CASSLDRQVGQPQHF.

This clonotype was seen repeatedly, ten times or more. The J gene is TRBJ2-1, the V gene TRBV6-1, with 8 bases fitting TRBD1. The germline gives CDR1 MNHNS, CDR2 SASEGT. The length of the CDR3 is 16 residues. Trimming took 2 bases from V and 8 from J; bases not matched to a gene: 11. Here the CDR3 reads CASSERTGGLSDEQFF. CDR3 in DNA: TGTGCCAGCAGTGAACGTACAGGGGGTCTCTCGGATGAGCAGTTCTTC.

This chain joins TRBV12-3 or TRBV12-4 and TRBJ1-1, with a weak D call TRBD1 (5 bases). The V end lost 5 bases, the J end lost 6 bases, and 13 bases lay between the germline ends. The CDR3 has 13 residues. Here the CDR3 DNA reads TGTGCCAGCAGTCCCCTTGGGGCCGCTGAAGCTTTCTTT. Its translation is CASSPLGAAEAFF.

This clonotype has only a few counts. This sequence joins TRBV7-2 and TRBJ2-1, with D perhaps being TRBD1 or TRBD2 (7 bases each). The CDR3 is 16 amino acids. Germline V CDR1 and CDR2: SGHTA, FQGNSA. V was pared by 0 bases and J by 5 bases, with 14 bases between. The CDR3 DNA reads TGTGCCAGCAGCTTAGCGAGCGGGACAGCGAACAATGAGCAGTTCTTC. Translation gives CASSLASGTANNEQFF. Using reference TRBV7-2 and TRBJ2-1 for the parts outside the CDR3, the full variable domain is GAGVSQSPSNKVTEKGKDVELRCDPISGHTALYWYRQSLGQGLEFLIYFQGNSAPDKSGLPSDRFSAERTGGSVSTLTIQRTQQEDSAVYLCASSLASGTANNEQFFGPGTRLTVL.

The chain carries TRBV18 and TRBJ1-6; the D is unclear. Germline V gives CDR1 KGHSH, CDR2 LQKENI. The CDR3 is made up of 15 amino acids. The germline V and J ends were trimmed by 3 bases and 9 bases, with 15 bases remaining between them. The CDR3 loop reads CASSPTKVGSSPLHF. Written as DNA, the CDR3 is TGTGCCAGCTCACCCACCAAGGTTGGCAGTTCACCCCTCCACTTT.

In its sample, this clonotype was seen many times. This chain connects TRBV6-1 to TRBJ2-7, with D uncertain. Germline CDR1 and CDR2: MNHNS and SASEGT. The CDR3 is 13 amino acids. V dropped 7 bases and J dropped 5 bases, with 15 bases sitting between them. The CDR3 reads CASTHPGSHEQYF. CDR3 coding DNA: TGTGCCAGCACCCACCCAGGATCTCACGAGCAGTACTTC.

The J gene is TRBJ2-2, the V gene TRBV4-2; a possible D gene is TRBD2 (6 bases). V lost 2 bases, J lost 3 bases, and 13 bases lay in between. The germline CDR1 and CDR2 sequences are LGHNA and YNFKEQ. CDR3 length: 16 amino acids. DNA of the CDR3: TGTGCCAGCAGCCAACCTATGACGGGGGACACCGGGGAGCTGTTTTTT. Its protein product is CASSQPMTGDTGELFF.

This clonotype has more than one count but fewer than ten. The chain combines TRBV12-3 or TRBV12-4 with TRBJ2-2, with 8 positions matching TRBD2. The CDR3 runs 14 residues. Trimming at V came to 6 bases and at J to 4 bases, leaving 4 bases not matched to a gene. CDR3 loop: CASRMAGGTGELFF. As DNA, the CDR3 is TGTGCCAGCAGAATGGCGGGAGGCACCGGGGAGCTGTTTTTT.

This CDR3 is CASTQGGAGTDTQYF. DNA for the CDR3: TGTGCCAGCACCCAAGGTGGGGCGGGCACAGATACGCAGTATTTT. The rearrangement links TRBV12-3 or TRBV12-4 to TRBJ2-3, with D tentatively TRBD1 (5 bases). Trimming removed 7 bases from V and 1 base from J, with 15 bases in between. This CDR3 has 15 amino acids.

This clonotype has ten or more counts. The germline gene is not matched at one end of the junction; a read error may be the cause. The gene calls are TRBV20-1 and TRBJ1-5, with D unclear. There are 13 residues in the CDR3. The germline gives CDR1 DFQATT, CDR2 SNEGSKA (reference sequence). The CDR3 DNA follows: TGCAGCGCTAACAGAAATAGCAATCAGCCCCAGCATTTT. Protein sequence: CSANRNSNQPQHF.

Ten or more counts support this clonotype. The chain couples TRBV9 to TRBJ2-1; D possibly corresponds to TRBD2 (5 bases). Trimming left V 4 bases short and J 5 bases short, with 13 bases between. The germline gives CDR1 SGDLS, CDR2 YYNGEE. CDR3 size: 14 residues. CDR3 coding DNA: TGTGCCAGCAGCACCTGGACGGAGGACAATGAGCAGTTCTTC. This sequence encodes CASSTWTEDNEQFF. Full variable domain (outside the CDR3, taken from reference TRBV9 and TRBJ2-1): DSGVTQTPKHLITATGQRVTLRCSPRSGDLSVYWYQQSLDQGLQFLIQYYNGEERAKGNILERFSAQQFPDLHSELNLSSLELGDSALYFCASSTWTEDNEQFFGPGTRLTVL.

A few counts support this clonotype. V usage is TRBV5-1 and J usage is TRBJ2-7, with D hard to call. CDR1 SGHRS and CDR2 YFSETQ come from the germline V gene. Trimming stripped 7 bases from V and 6 bases from J, with 17 bases between. This CDR3 spans 13 amino acids. CDR3 sequence (DNA): TGCGCCAGCCGAATGGCCCTAGGGCTCGAGCAGTACTTC. This translates into CASRMALGLEQYF.

The chain is built from TRBV12-3 or TRBV12-4 and TRBJ2-7; perhaps D is TRBD1 or TRBD2 (5 bases each). The CDR3 is 14 amino acids. Trimming left V 3 bases short and J 0 bases short, with 9 bases between. The CDR3 here is CASSFAGASYEQYF. As DNA, the CDR3 is TGTGCCAGCAGTTTTGCCGGGGCCTCCTACGAGCAGTACTTC.

This clonotype was counted many times. J is TRBJ1-1 and V is TRBV12-3 or TRBV12-4, with D uncertain. The CDR3 runs 12 residues. V lost 6 bases and J lost 4, with 9 bases in between. The CDR3: CASSGAVTEAFF. The CDR3 bases are TGTGCCAGCAGCGGCGCGGTCACTGAAGCTTTCTTT.

This rearrangement joins TRBV5-8 to TRBJ2-1, with TRBD1 identical over 7 bases. Unmatched junction bases numbered 11, after V lost 0 bases and J lost 8 bases. In germline, CDR1 is SGHTS, CDR2 YDEGEE. This CDR3 is built from 16 residues. CDR3 region: CASSLGTGHRLYEQFF. CDR3 nucleotide sequence: TGTGCCAGCAGCTTGGGGACAGGTCACCGGTTATATGAGCAGTTCTTC.